This TCR beta chain was obtained from a study of cytomegalovirus exposure and HLA in healthy donors. Primers for the PCR totalled 60 Vbeta and 13 Jbeta. Here immunoSEQ multiplex PCR was the method, and the copy in TCRdb shows in-frame clones only, minus some. The repertoire holds approximately 150,000 clones, with around 76% as singletons. A word on this clone: Its matching antigen is unknown.

Germline V lookup: CDR1 LNHNV, CDR2 YYDKDF (reference sequence). V lost 1 base to trimming and J lost 0 bases, with 6 bases between them. The CDR3 length is 15 residues. Study outcomes and limitations: A missense variant in DCLRE1C was later tied to TCR beta V- and J-gene trimming.

The sequenced sample consisted of PBMCs. The sequence was collected from a man in his fifties or sixties in good health and CMV-seronegative. The V gene is TRBV15, the J gene TRBJ1-4; D is uncertain. The CDR3 region has the DNA TGTGCCACCAGCAGAGTACAGACAACTAATGAAAAACTGTTTTTT. The encoded protein is CATSRVQTTNEKLFF.